This TCR beta chain was captured in a study of shared clonotypes between healthy human individuals. Overall study findings and caveats: The study drew on few donors, limiting represented genetic and exposure-history diversity.

Regarding this clone: No antigen is known for it.

The protocol was immunoSEQ multiplex PCR, while the TCRdb copy is restricted to in-frame clones and leaves out a portion. The data show approximately 2.4 million clones, with more than 90% seen just once and around 0.13% held by the top ten. The sequence derives from a man aged 18-30 years in good health. Sequenced material: naive CD4+ T cells sorted from blood. Regarding subset: CD45RA+ positively selected.

The CDR3 coding sequence is TGTGCCAGTAGTGTCCGGGACAGGGGATTTGCGGACTATGGCTACACCTTC. It translates to CASSVRDRGFADYGYTF. The chain is built from TRBV19 and TRBJ1-2; TRBD1 aligns across 10 bases. Germline V CDR1 and CDR2: LNHDA, SQIVND (reference sequence). With 5 bases clipped from V and 3 bases from J, the junction kept 12 bases outside the gene matches. The CDR3 is 17 amino acids.